Presented here are 24 T cell receptor beta chains from one specimen sequenced in a study of T cells in Graves' hyperthyroidism and ophthalmopathy (dated by TCRdb to the late 2010s). The library relied on multiplex PCR. The reads were generated on an Illumina HiSeq 2000. TCR beta CDR3 regions were amplified from RNA transcripts. For the first round of RT-PCR on the TCR CDR3, the HTBI primer set was used together with the Qiagen OneStep RT-PCR kit. Using fastp at Q25 and MiXCR, TCRdb reprocessed the public reads and kept productive beta chains. Rows are combined by CDR3 protein, so each entry shows the most common genes and DNA. The sample data list 450,000 to 600,000 distinct CDR3 sequences, and just under 20% of these were observed just once. The top ten clonotypes cover around 50% of the sample. The sample was blood. The receptors derive from a man in his forties with Graves' ophthalmopathy.

The table lists this clonotype with many counts. The chain recombines TRBV7-2 with TRBJ2-7, with TRBD2 identical over 8 bases. Trimming cost V 4 bases and J 5 bases; bases outside gene matches: 10. Looked up from germline, CDR1 is SGHTA and CDR2 is FQGNSA. The CDR3 is made up of 15 amino acids. CDR3 protein: CASSSSGGPANEQYF. In nucleotides, the CDR3 is TGTGCCAGCAGCTCCTCGGGGGGGCCTGCGAACGAGCAGTACTTC.

V and J are TRBV7-9 and TRBJ2-7, with 10 bases aligning to TRBD2. Germline-derived CDR1 and CDR2 are SEHNR and FQNEAQ (reference sequence). The CDR3 is made up of 16 amino acids. V shed 4 bases and J 6 bases; nucleotides not matched to a gene: 12. The CDR3 spells CASSSRGMLAGAEQYF. As DNA, the CDR3 is TGTGCCAGCAGCTCCCGCGGAATGCTAGCGGGAGCCGAGCAGTACTTC.

J is TRBJ1-5 and V is TRBV20-1; perhaps TRBD1 as D (6 bases). V lost 6 bases to trimming and J lost 2 bases, with 11 bases between them. Germline values: CDR1 DFQATT, CDR2 SNEGSKA (reference sequence). This CDR3 spans 13 amino acids. The chain's CDR3 is CSAPAGGNQPQHF. CDR3 nucleotide sequence: TGCAGTGCCCCTGCAGGGGGCAATCAGCCCCAGCATTTT.

The chain links TRBV2 to TRBJ2-3; 10 nucleotides line up with TRBD2. Unmatched junction bases numbered 4, after V lost 6 bases and J lost 1 base. In germline, CDR1 is SNHLY, CDR2 FYNNEI. CDR3 length equals 15 residues. CDR3 amino acids: CASRALAGGTDTQYF. CDR3 bases: TGTGCCAGCAGGGCTCTAGCGGGAGGCACAGATACGCAGTATTTT.

The CDR3 spells CASSLPSLGGTDTQYF. The CDR3 coding sequence is TGTGCCAGCAGCTTACCTAGTCTGGGGGGCACAGATACGCAGTATTTT. The rearrangement uses TRBV7-2 and TRBJ2-3; D possibly uses TRBD1 or TRBD2 (5 bases each). The V gene lost 2 bases and the J gene lost 1 base, with 13 bases spanning the gap. The CDR3 sequence is 16 residues long. Germline V gene data show CDR1 as SGHTA and CDR2 as FQGNSA.

This chain joins TRBV7-3 and TRBJ1-2; D is possibly TRBD1 (5 bases). V was trimmed by 8 bases and J by 6 bases, leaving 19 bases between them. Germline V lookup: CDR1 SGHTA, CDR2 FQGTGA. The CDR3 runs to 14 residues. In DNA form, the CDR3 reads TGTGCCAGCGCCCTCTCGTCGGGGGGGGATGGCTACACCTTC. Translation: CASALSSGGDGYTF.

For this clonotype: A much larger clone lies one base from this, so it may be a read error. The chain links TRBV11-2 to TRBJ2-1; 14 bases are a match to TRBD2. Germline CDR1 is SGHAT and CDR2 is FQNNGV. The CDR3 runs 19 residues. DNA for the CDR3: TGTGCCAGCGGATACCCCCCTACCGGGACTAGCGGGAGCTACTATGAGCAGTTCTTC. This translates into CASGYPPTGTSGSYYEQFF.

This clonotype was picked up a small number of times. V is TRBV10-3 and J is TRBJ2-7; 8 positions match TRBD1. CDR1 ENHRY and CDR2 SYGVKD come from the germline V gene. This CDR3 comprises 15 residues. After removal of 6 bases from V and 2 bases from J, the junction contained 9 bases not matched to a gene. Written as DNA, the CDR3 is TGTGCCATCAGCGGAGGACAGGGAACGACCTACGAGCAGTACTTC. It codes for CAISGGQGTTYEQYF.

V and J are TRBV6-1 and TRBJ2-1, with 13 bases aligning to TRBD2. Germline CDR1 MNHNS, CDR2 SASEGT. After removal of 5 bases from V and 3 bases from J, the junction contained 10 bases not matched to a gene. This CDR3 comprises 18 residues. CDR3 coding DNA: TGTGCCAGCAGTCAACTACTAGCGGGAGGGCCTCTCTACAATGAGCAGTTCTTC. It translates to CASSQLLAGGPLYNEQFF.

This clonotype appeared many times. The rearrangement links TRBV2 to TRBJ1-5; TRBD1 agrees at 10 bases. The CDR3 covers 16 residues. V was clipped by 6 bases and J by 4 bases; unmatched bases: 9. The germline CDR1 and CDR2 sequences are SNHLY and FYNNEI. CDR3: CASRRSDRGRNQPQHF. The CDR3 bases are TGTGCCAGCAGAAGGTCGGACAGGGGGAGGAATCAGCCCCAGCATTTT.

This clonotype occurred many times. This chain links TRBV7-8 with TRBJ2-1; 7 positions agree with TRBD2. Germline CDR1 is SGHVS and CDR2 is FQNEAQ. V shed 1 base, J shed 7 bases, and the junction held 4 bases outside the gene matches. The CDR3 is 14 residues long. CDR3: CASSLGTAGNEQFF. The CDR3 DNA reads TGTGCCAGCAGCTTAGGTACAGCGGGGAATGAGCAGTTCTTC.

V gene TRBV29-1 combines with J gene TRBJ2-5; tentatively, D is TRBD1 (7 bases). CDR1 and CDR2 from the germline V gene are SQVTM and ANQGSEA. V shed 6 bases and J shed 4 bases, with 18 bases lying between them. This CDR3 spans 14 amino acids. CDR3 in DNA: TGCAGCGTGTACAGGGGAGGTGGGGGAGAGACCCAGTACTTC. Residues: CSVYRGGGGETQYF. Full variable domain (missing parts from reference TRBV29-1 and TRBJ2-5): SAVISQKPSRDICQRGTSLTIQCQVDSQVTMMFWYRQQPGQSLTLIATANQGSEATYESGFVIDKFPISRPNLTFSTLTVSNMSPEDSSIYLCSVYRGGGGETQYFGPGTRLLVL.

The chain uses TRBV2 and TRBJ1-1; D is perhaps TRBD1 (5 bases). The CDR3 covers 15 residues. Deletions cut 1 base from V and 3 bases from J, with 12 bases between. Germline loops: CDR1 SNHLY, CDR2 FYNNEI. The CDR3 DNA reads TGTGCCAGCAGTGAAGAAGGGAGAGGGGACACTGAAGCTTTCTTT. It codes for CASSEEGRGDTEAFF. The full variable domain, completed using reference TRBV2 and TRBJ1-1, is EPEVTQTPSHQVTQMGQEVILRCVPISNHLYFYWYRQILGQKVEFLVSFYNNEISEKSEIFDDQFSVERPDGSNFTLKIRSTKLEDSAMYFCASSEEGRGDTEAFFGQGTRLTVV.

CDR3 in amino acids: CSARDIRGDRFYEQYF. CDR3 coding DNA: TGCAGTGCTAGAGATATAAGGGGAGACAGATTCTACGAGCAGTACTTC. This chain links TRBV20-1 with TRBJ2-7, with D possibly called TRBD1 or TRBD2 (5 bases each). The V gene lost 0 bases and the J gene lost 3 bases, with 18 bases spanning the gap. CDR1 DFQATT and CDR2 SNEGSKA come from the germline V gene (reference sequence). The CDR3 runs to 16 residues.

This clonotype was observed at least ten times. V gene TRBV5-1 combines with J gene TRBJ2-7; the D is unclear. The germline CDR1 and CDR2 sequences are SGHRS and YFSETQ. This CDR3 is 14 amino acids long. The germline V and J ends were trimmed by 0 bases and 0 bases, with 7 bases remaining between them. This chain's CDR3 is CASSLDSDSYEQYF. CDR3 coding DNA: TGCGCCAGCAGCTTGGACTCCGACTCCTACGAGCAGTACTTC.

About this clonotype: Sequence at one end of the junction differs from germline and may be a read error. The V call is TRBV5-8, the J call TRBJ1-2; TRBD1 matches 7 bases. This CDR3 contains 15 residues. Germline-derived CDR1 and CDR2 are SGHTS and YDEGEE. The CDR3 DNA reads TGTGCCAGCAGGTTGGAGGGGGCAGGGTACTATGGCTACACCTTC. Its protein is CASRLEGAGYYGYTF. The full variable domain, in which reference TRBV5-8 and TRBJ1-2 provide the parts outside the CDR3, is EAGVTQSPTHLIKTRGQQATLRCSPISGHTSVYWYQQALGLGLQFLLWYDEGEERNRGNFPPRFSGRQFPNYSSELNVNALELEDSALYLCASRLEGAGYYGYTFGSGTRLTVV.

This chain uses TRBV7-3 with TRBJ2-2; 12 nucleotides match TRBD2. CDR3 size: 18 residues. The V gene end was trimmed by 2 bases and the J gene end by 2 bases; junction bases not matched to a gene: 6. The germline V gene encodes CDR1 SGHTA and CDR2 FQGTGA. This chain's CDR3 is CASSLVVTSGGNTGELFF. The CDR3 bases are TGTGCCAGCAGCTTAGTAGTGACTAGCGGGGGTAACACCGGGGAGCTGTTTTTT.

Many counts were recorded for this clonotype. The rearrangement joins TRBV28 to TRBJ1-5; TRBD1 agrees at 7 bases. With V trimmed by 2 bases and J by 0 bases, 10 bases remained unmatched. From germline, CDR1 is MDHEN and CDR2 SYDVKM. The CDR3 runs to 18 residues. The CDR3 region is CASSLPGQSQFSNQPQHF. DNA of the CDR3: TGTGCCAGCAGTTTACCGGGACAGAGTCAATTTAGCAATCAGCCCCAGCATTTT.

In the case of this clonotype: Given a much more abundant clone one base away, this may be a read error. The chain uses TRBV3-1 and TRBJ2-1; D is perhaps TRBD2 (6 bases). CDR3 length: 14 residues. The V gene's germline CDR1 is LGHDT and CDR2 YNNKEL (reference sequence). The CDR3 DNA reads TGTGCCGGCAGCCACCAGTCTAGCGCTGGTGAGCAGTTCTTC. Translated, it gives CAGSHQSSAGEQFF.

This clonotype has more than one count but fewer than ten. V and J are TRBV7-2 and TRBJ1-6; D gene unclear. The CDR3 is made up of 14 amino acids. Germline assignment: CDR1 SGHTA and CDR2 FQGNSA. V lost 3 bases and J 11 bases, leaving 14 bases between the germline ends. This CDR3 is CASSFRESWAPLHF. Written as DNA, the CDR3 is TGTGCCAGCAGCTTCCGGGAGTCTTGGGCACCCCTCCACTTT.

At least ten counts were recorded for this clonotype. This chain joins TRBV20-1 and TRBJ1-5; maybe TRBD1 (5 bases). Per germline, CDR1 DFQATT and CDR2 SNEGSKA (reference sequence). Trimming cost V 1 base and J 0 bases, with 16 bases left between them. The CDR3 length is 17 residues. The DNA of the CDR3 is TGCAGTGCTAGAGTCGGGGCCACTCAATATAGCAATCAGCCCCAGCATTTT. Amino acid sequence: CSARVGATQYSNQPQHF.

The sample holds a few counts of this clonotype. The chain couples TRBV7-3 to TRBJ2-7, with D perhaps matching TRBD2 (5 bases). The CDR3 extends over 13 amino acids. With 8 bases removed from V and 1 base from J, the gap between germline ends came to 12 bases. Germline V CDR1 and CDR2: SGHTA, FQGTGA. The CDR3 DNA reads TGTGCCAGCCAGCGAGGGCCATCCTACGAGCAGTACTTC. Translating it yields CASQRGPSYEQYF.

The chain carries TRBV15 and TRBJ1-1, with D possibly matching TRBD1 (5 bases). Trimming left V 4 bases short and J 4 bases short, with 19 bases between. CDR1 and CDR2 from the germline V gene are LNHNV and YYDKDF (reference sequence). The CDR3 extends over 16 amino acids. The CDR3 protein is CATSTPSGALGTEAFF. CDR3 DNA: TGTGCCACCAGCACCCCTTCTGGGGCCCTGGGCACTGAAGCTTTCTTT.

A word on this clonotype: A much larger clonotype is one base distant, so this may be a read error. The DNA of the CDR3 is TGTTCCAGCAGCTTAAAGGCAGGAGGGACTGAAGCTTTCTTT. Its translation: CSSSLKAGGTEAFF. The gene calls are TRBV7-2 and TRBJ1-1; D gene uncertain. CDR1 and CDR2 from the germline V gene are SGHTA and FQGNSA. This CDR3 has 14 amino acids.